One T cell receptor beta chain is described in this entry. Its cognate antigen is unknown. The data were produced by immunoSEQ multiplex PCR, yet TCRdb's version contains in-frame clones alone and is incomplete. The table shows about 16,000 clones, with approximately 79% occurring only once. This specimen belongs to a study of CD4+ T cells in melanoma. The study's findings and limits: In melanoma, neoantigen-specific CD4+ T cells reportedly differed in differentiation state. CD8+ T cell, macrophage and B cell function reportedly correlated with neoantigen-specific CD4+ T cells.

V lost 6 bases and J 10 bases, leaving 15 bases between the germline ends. The CDR3 contains 12 residues. Germline CDR1 reads MGHDK; CDR2 reads SYGVNS. This clonotype was obtained from a human donor with melanoma. The V call is TRBV25-1, the J call TRBJ1-1; D is unclear. Sequencing was done on a sample of cells from a culture (not recorded whether cultured in vitro). The CDR3 region is CASRRRTERAFF. CDR3 nucleotides: TGTGCCAGCAGGAGGCGAACCGAACGAGCTTTCTTT.